The next 30 T cell receptor beta chains were all read from a single sample in a study of CD8 T cells in ankylosing spondylitis. The antigens these receptors bind are not known. General study results and limits: Made up of under ten highly homologous variants, a TCR beta motif appeared characteristic of ankylosing spondylitis blood.

TCRdb independently ran MiXCR on the 5' RACE reads; one entry per CDR3 protein. The profile shows about 460,000 distinct CDR3 sequences, under 5.5% of them singletons. The sequenced sample consisted of blood, either unsorted or a sorted T cell fraction (not recorded which). The receptor source for this set is a male donor with ankylosing spondylitis.

The sample holds many counts of this clonotype. An end of the junction differs from the germline gene, which may be a read error. This sequence joins TRBV4-2 and TRBJ1-4, with 9 nucleotides matching TRBD1. This CDR3 is 15 amino acids long. Germline assignment: CDR1 LGHNA and CDR2 YNFKEQ. CDR3 coding DNA: TGCGCCAGCAGCCAACCGGGACAGGGTAATGAAAAACTGTTTTTT. Protein sequence: CASSQPGQGNEKLFF.

There are a few counts of this clonotype. This rearrangement joins TRBV5-1 to TRBJ2-3; D possibly matches TRBD1 or TRBD2 (5 bases each). Trimming took off 4 bases at V and 2 bases at J, with 11 bases between the two ends. The CDR3 has 14 residues. Germline V gene data show CDR1 as SGHRS and CDR2 as YFSETQ. CDR3 loop: CASSPGRFTDTQYF. The CDR3 bases are TGCGCCAGCAGCCCGGGACGGTTCACAGATACGCAGTATTTT. The full variable domain, in which reference TRBV5-1 and TRBJ2-3 provide the parts outside the CDR3, is KAGVTQTPRYLIKTRGQQVTLSCSPISGHRSVSWYQQTPGQGLQFLFEYFSETQRNKGNFPGRFSGRQFSNSRSEMNVSTLELGDSALYLCASSPGRFTDTQYFGPGTRLTVL.

This clonotype showed up many times. The V gene is TRBV7-8, the J gene TRBJ2-7, with a tentative D call TRBD1 (6 bases). The CDR3 totals 12 residues. Germline V gene data show CDR1 as SGHVS and CDR2 as FQNEAQ. The V gene lost 9 bases and the J gene lost 4 bases, with 13 bases spanning the gap. CDR3 protein: CASGDTQYEQYF. The CDR3, as DNA: TGTGCCAGTGGGGACACCCAATACGAGCAGTACTTC.

J is TRBJ1-2 and V is TRBV10-3; D ambiguous. From germline, CDR1 is ENHRY and CDR2 SYGVKD. Trimming pared 7 bases from V and 4 bases from J, leaving 28 bases between. This CDR3 is 18 amino acids long. Here the CDR3 DNA reads TGTGCCATCAAAGATTCTATTGTAACGGAATCTGGAGTCTATGGCTACACCTTC. This sequence encodes CAIKDSIVTESGVYGYTF.

This clonotype was counted ten times or more. J is TRBJ2-1 and V is TRBV6-2 or TRBV6-3, with 14 bases lining up with TRBD2. Germline values: CDR1 MNHEY, CDR2 SVGEGT. The CDR3 is 15 residues long. V lost 6 bases to trimming and J lost 9 bases; unmatched junction nucleotides: 7. The CDR3 DNA is TGTGCCAGCAGAGAGACTAGCGGGAGGGCCGGTGAGCAGTTCTTC. Amino acids: CASRETSGRAGEQFF.

This clonotype was observed many times. This rearrangement joins TRBV12-3 or TRBV12-4 to TRBJ2-7, with TRBD1 identical over 7 bases. J was trimmed by 6 bases and V by 8 bases; bases with no gene match: 16. CDR3 size: 15 residues. CDR3 sequence reads: CASGIKGQSRGEQYF. For the CDR3, the DNA is TGTGCCAGCGGAATTAAGGGACAGAGTCGGGGCGAGCAGTACTTC.

The chain has TRBV28 and TRBJ2-1; the match to TRBD1 covers 8 bases. Germline V gene sequence: CDR1 MDHEN, CDR2 SYDVKM. This CDR3 spans 12 amino acids. The trim removed 4 bases at V and 11 bases at J, leaving 4 bases unmatched. The DNA for the CDR3 is TGTGCCAGCAGTTCGACAGGGGAAAAGCAGTTCTTC. It codes for CASSSTGEKQFF.

This clonotype was recorded at least ten times. This chain joins TRBV7-2 and TRBJ2-5, with 9 nucleotides matching TRBD2. V lost 2 bases and J lost 4; bases outside the gene matches: 11. This CDR3 spans 17 amino acids. Germline-derived CDR1 and CDR2 are SGHTA and FQGNSA. CDR3 nucleotide sequence: TGTGCCAGCAGCTTAACGGGCGGGGGGGCTTTTGGAGAGACCCAGTACTTC. Encoded protein: CASSLTGGGAFGETQYF.

The table lists this clonotype with many counts. This chain joins TRBV9 and TRBJ2-7, with D possibly matching TRBD2 (6 bases). Germline CDR1 reads SGDLS; CDR2 reads YYNGEE. The ends were cut back, 0 bases at V and 0 bases at J, with 10 bases in the middle. This CDR3 spans 15 amino acids. The CDR3 protein is CASSVASASSYEQYF. The CDR3 DNA follows: TGTGCCAGCAGCGTAGCTAGCGCAAGCTCCTACGAGCAGTACTTC.

The table lists this clonotype with many counts. The chain has TRBV20-1 and TRBJ2-1; the match to TRBD2 covers 10 bases. This CDR3 is built from 14 residues. V lost 6 bases and J lost 6; bases outside the gene matches: 8. Per the germline V gene, CDR1 is DFQATT and CDR2 is SNEGSKA (reference sequence). CDR3 region: CSALRTSGANEQFF. DNA for the CDR3: TGCAGTGCCCTTCGGACTAGCGGTGCCAATGAGCAGTTCTTC.

This clonotype appeared a few times. V is TRBV7-9 and J is TRBJ1-4, with D maybe TRBD1 (5 bases). V gave up 5 bases and J gave up 7 bases, with 20 bases separating them. There are 16 residues in the CDR3. Germline CDR1 and CDR2: SEHNR and FQNEAQ (reference sequence). CDR3 residues: CASSPTLGRAREKLFF. DNA for the CDR3: TGTGCCAGCAGCCCCACCCTCGGCAGGGCTCGTGAAAAACTGTTTTTT.

This clonotype was recorded many times. As DNA, the CDR3 is TGTGCCAGCAGCGTAGATGGCGGGAATTCACCCCTCCACTTT. Translated: CASSVDGGNSPLHF. V usage is TRBV9 and J usage is TRBJ1-6; D unclear. The CDR3 extends over 14 amino acids. Germline CDR1 reads SGDLS; CDR2 reads YYNGEE. Trimming shortened V by 0 bases and J by 7 bases, and 8 bases separated the two germline ends. Looking up the rest from reference TRBV9 and TRBJ1-6 gives the full variable domain: DSGVTQTPKHLITATGQRVTLRCSPRSGDLSVYWYQQSLDQGLQFLIQYYNGEERAKGNILERFSAQQFPDLHSELNLSSLELGDSALYFCASSVDGGNSPLHFGNGTRLTVT.

This clonotype was recorded at least ten times. The V and J genes are TRBV15 and TRBJ2-7; TRBD1 matches 7 bases. The CDR3 is 13 residues long. V shed 6 bases, J shed 3 bases, and the junction held 5 bases outside the gene matches. CDR1 is LNHNV, CDR2 YYDKDF, per germline (reference sequence). The DNA for the CDR3 is TGTGCCACCAGTCTAGGACAGGACTACGAGCAGTACTTC. This gives the protein CATSLGQDYEQYF.

This clonotype was observed many times. DNA of the CDR3: TGCAGTGCTAGAGATAGAAGGCTAGCGGGGAGCAATGAGCAGTTCTTC. It translates to CSARDRRLAGSNEQFF. The chain is built from TRBV20-1 and TRBJ2-1, with 9 positions matching TRBD2. Germline V CDR1 and CDR2: DFQATT, SNEGSKA (reference sequence). V was pared by 0 bases and J by 6 bases, with 9 bases of the junction left unmatched. The CDR3 is made up of 16 amino acids.

The chain links TRBV28 to TRBJ2-3, with no clear D. Germline CDR1 reads MDHEN; CDR2 reads SYDVKM. The CDR3 has 14 amino acids. The germline V and J ends were trimmed by 7 bases and 0 bases, with 11 bases remaining between them. CDR3 loop: CASIPLRSTDTQYF. CDR3 coding DNA: TGTGCCAGCATTCCCTTAAGAAGCACAGATACGCAGTATTTT.

This clonotype was picked up many times. The CDR3 DNA is TGTGCCAGCAGCGAGGGACAGGGCAGTCAGCCCCAGCATTTT. Protein product: CASSEGQGSQPQHF. V and J are TRBV7-2 and TRBJ1-5; TRBD1 matches 9 bases. Germline CDR1 reads SGHTA; CDR2 reads FQGNSA. The CDR3 runs to 14 residues. The V segment lost 5 bases and the J segment 6 bases; nucleotides outside the gene matches: 5.

This clonotype was recorded many times. The chain uses TRBV7-2 and TRBJ1-1; 8 bases are a match to TRBD1. CDR3 length equals 15 residues. Trimming took 2 bases from V and 1 from J; bases not matched to a gene: 3. CDR1 and CDR2 from the germline V gene are SGHTA and FQGNSA. CDR3 region: CASSLTGGWNTEAFF. In nucleotides, the CDR3 is TGTGCCAGCAGCTTAACAGGGGGATGGAACACTGAAGCTTTCTTT.

This clonotype occurred a few times. The chain is built from TRBV6-5 and TRBJ2-1; 9 positions agree with TRBD2. The CDR3 is 16 residues long. The trim removed 2 bases at V and 4 bases at J, leaving 6 bases unmatched. Germline values: CDR1 MNHEY, CDR2 SVGAGI. Here the CDR3 DNA reads TGTGCCAGCAGTTACCAACCGGGACTAGCATACAATGAGCAGTTCTTC. Its protein product is CASSYQPGLAYNEQFF.

This clonotype was detected ten times or more. This chain joins TRBV24-1 and TRBJ2-5; D not certain. The CDR3 sequence is 13 residues long. With 7 bases removed from V and 3 bases from J, the gap between germline ends came to 11 bases. In germline, CDR1 is KGHDR, CDR2 SFDVKD. In DNA, the CDR3 is TGTGCCACCAGGCCAGCCGGAGAAGAGACCCAGTACTTC. Translated, it gives CATRPAGEETQYF.

This clonotype showed up many times. The V and J genes are TRBV5-1 and TRBJ2-1; tentatively, D is TRBD2 (5 bases). Trimming took off 4 bases at V and 0 bases at J, with 11 bases between the two ends. The CDR3 consists of 15 residues. The germline gives CDR1 SGHRS, CDR2 YFSETQ. CDR3 sequence (DNA): TGCGCCAGCAGCCGGGCGGGTAACTCCTACAATGAGCAGTTCTTC. Residues: CASSRAGNSYNEQFF. The full variable domain, its missing parts supplied by reference TRBV5-1 and TRBJ2-1, is KAGVTQTPRYLIKTRGQQVTLSCSPISGHRSVSWYQQTPGQGLQFLFEYFSETQRNKGNFPGRFSGRQFSNSRSEMNVSTLELGDSALYLCASSRAGNSYNEQFFGPGTRLTVL.

This clonotype showed up many times. The V call is TRBV5-1, the J call TRBJ2-3; D ambiguous. Germline V gives CDR1 SGHRS, CDR2 YFSETQ. V was trimmed by 0 bases and J by 2 bases, leaving 13 bases between them. The CDR3 spans 16 residues. The CDR3 region is CASSLGHLTSTDTQYF. The CDR3 DNA is TGCGCCAGCAGCTTGGGGCACCTTACCTCCACAGATACGCAGTATTTT.

This clonotype occurred many times. The chain couples TRBV4-2 to TRBJ2-7; D may correspond to TRBD1 or TRBD2 (6 bases each). The CDR3 totals 18 residues. V dropped 4 bases and J dropped 2 bases, with 24 bases sitting between them. Germline CDR1 is LGHNA and CDR2 is YNFKEQ. The CDR3 coding sequence is TGTGCCAGCAGCCGAACCGTTAGGGGGGTCCAGGGGCCCTACGAGCAGTACTTC. Translated, it gives CASSRTVRGVQGPYEQYF.

This clonotype was counted only a few times. The chain employs TRBV5-1 and TRBJ2-3; D is unresolved. Per the germline V gene, CDR1 is SGHRS and CDR2 is YFSETQ. V gave up 4 bases and J gave up 9 bases, with 15 bases separating them. The CDR3 is 13 amino acids. CDR3 sequence: CASSTTEKITQYF. The CDR3 region has the DNA TGCGCCAGCAGCACGACGGAAAAGATAACGCAGTATTTT.

This clonotype came up many times. The gene calls are TRBV7-2 and TRBJ2-7, with 11 positions matching TRBD1. V shed 3 bases and J 5 bases; nucleotides not matched to a gene: 6. This CDR3 comprises 15 residues. Germline values: CDR1 SGHTA, CDR2 FQGNSA. The CDR3 spells CASSFRTGGYHEQYF. The CDR3 nucleotides read TGTGCCAGCAGCTTCCGGACAGGGGGCTACCACGAGCAGTACTTC.

This clonotype was seen only a few times. The chain couples TRBV18 to TRBJ2-2, with TRBD2 matching 8 bases. Germline CDR1 is KGHSH and CDR2 is LQKENI. The CDR3 is 16 amino acids. V shed 3 bases, J shed 3 bases, and the junction held 6 bases outside the gene matches. The CDR3 DNA is TGTGCCAGCTCACCGTGGAGAGCGGGGGACACCGGGGAGCTGTTTTTT. Translating it yields CASSPWRAGDTGELFF.

This clonotype appeared many times. J is TRBJ1-5 and V is TRBV6-9, with a tentative D call TRBD1 (5 bases). The CDR3 covers 15 residues. The ends were cut back, 5 bases at V and 4 bases at J, with 15 bases in the middle. Germline V lookup: CDR1 MNHGY, CDR2 SVAAGI. The CDR3 nucleotides read TGTGCCAGCAGTCCCCTGATCGGACAAAATCAGCCCCAGCATTTT. As protein: CASSPLIGQNQPQHF.

This clonotype was counted ten times or more. The chain couples TRBV20-1 to TRBJ1-2; D gene uncertain. Germline lookup yields CDR1 DFQATT and CDR2 SNEGSKA (reference sequence). Trimming cost V 6 bases and J 8 bases, with 19 bases left between them. The CDR3 runs 13 residues. As DNA, the CDR3 is TGCAGTGCCATGGCCCCGGGGAAGTACGGCTACACCTTC. This sequence encodes CSAMAPGKYGYTF.

CDR3 protein: CASTHGTGGWYNEQFF. The CDR3 bases are TGTGCCAGCACCCACGGGACAGGGGGATGGTACAATGAGCAGTTCTTC. This chain connects TRBV27 to TRBJ2-1, with TRBD1 matching 11 bases. There are 16 residues in the CDR3. V trimming: 7 bases; J trimming: 4 bases; junction bases outside the gene matches: 9. Germline CDR1 MNHEY, CDR2 SMNVEV (reference sequence).

This clonotype was counted many times. The chain recombines TRBV6-2 or TRBV6-3 with TRBJ1-5; no clear D gene. Germline V lookup: CDR1 MNHEY, CDR2 SVGEGT. This CDR3 has 15 residues. Trimming took off 4 bases at V and 3 bases at J, with 13 bases between the two ends. CDR3 region: CASSSGIVNNQPQHF. In DNA, the CDR3 is TGTGCCAGCAGTTCCGGGATAGTCAACAATCAGCCCCAGCATTTT.

This clonotype was observed a handful of times. This chain joins TRBV10-3 and TRBJ2-2; no definite D call. Germline CDR1 ENHRY, CDR2 SYGVKD. The V and J ends lost 0 bases and 9 bases respectively, with 8 bases between them. The CDR3 length is 13 residues. CDR3 sequence reads: CAISESSRRELFF. CDR3 DNA sequence: TGTGCCATCAGTGAGTCGAGTCGGCGGGAGCTGTTTTTT.